The entry below gives a single T cell receptor (beta chain) sequence along with its context. Its antigen is not identified. Other DNA sequences within the sample encode an identical CDR3. Sorted-subset replicate PCR reactions were performed with around 210 ng DNA, corresponding to 30,000 or so T cell genomes. Generated by immunoSEQ multiplex PCR, the TCRdb table keeps only in-frame clones and is missing some. This sample has around 2.5 million clones; more than 85% occur once, and the top ten carry 0.36%. These data come from a study of shared clonotypes between healthy human individuals. The junction had 9 bases not matched to a gene; V was cut back by 4 bases and J by 7 bases. CDR3 length: 16 residues. Germline V gives CDR1 SGHAT, CDR2 FQNNGV. Study-wide results and limits: In general, naive subsets displayed greater estimated richness than memory subsets did. Expectations were that clonotype sharing among donors would be affected by sequencing depth. In this cohort, only blood was sampled, and tissue repertoires likely differ.

The clonotype originates from a man between 18 and 29 years old in good health. Some clones in this sample may be carry-over from other donors' samples. Sequences were obtained from naive CD4+ T cells from PBMCs. Documented subset: CD45RA+ positively selected. The V gene is TRBV11-2, the J gene TRBJ2-1; 11 bases align to TRBD2. CDR3 bases: TGTGCCAGCAGCTCGCGGCTAGCGGGAGGAGGGAATGAGCAGTTCTTC. Protein product: CASSSRLAGGGNEQFF.